The T cell receptor (beta chain) under discussion was sequenced for a study of OX40 agonist ivuxolimab in advanced cancers. Study-wide points: The study observed clonal expansion of CD4+ and CD8+ blood T cells by week 6 at 0.1 to 3.0 mg/kg.

The ends were cut back, 3 bases at V and 7 bases at J, with 16 bases in the middle. From germline, CDR1 is SGHTA and CDR2 FQGNSA. This CDR3 has 14 residues. This clone has just a few counts. As yet, its antigen is unknown. Libraries were prepared by immunoSEQ multiplex PCR; TCRdb keeps only in-frame clonotypes and omits some of them. The table records roughly 45,000 clones, over 60% of them present only once. The chain has TRBV7-2 and TRBJ2-7, with TRBD1 as a possible D gene (5 bases). This receptor was obtained from an adult with an advanced solid tumor such as melanoma, head and neck, liver or kidney cancer. The starting material was CD4+ or CD8+ T cells sorted from blood, obtained in a trial of the OX40 agonist ivuxolimab. This chain's CDR3 is CASSLSEGAIEQYF. The CDR3 DNA reads as TGTGCCAGCAGCTTGTCGGAAGGGGCTATTGAGCAGTACTTC.